This T cell receptor beta chain was sequenced for a study of T cells in Graves' hyperthyroidism and ophthalmopathy. Study results and caveats: By a 13 V-J model, ophthalmopathy was set apart from stable hyperthyroidism. Ophthalmopathy prediction by the model preceded onset by a median about 6.3 months.

This clonotype was observed many times. The antigen is not known. The CDR3 covers 14 residues. From germline, CDR1 is GTSNPN and CDR2 SVGIG (reference sequence). The V end lost 4 bases, the J end lost 5 bases, and 17 bases lay between the germline ends. Amplification of TCR beta CDR3 regions used RNA as the template. The HTBI primer set served for first-round RT-PCR of the TCR CDR3. MiXCR was run by TCRdb on the multiplex PCR reads, yielding one entry per CDR3 protein. The sample holds fewer than 700,000 distinct CDR3 sequences; 15% to 20% are singletons and the top ten take around 4%. Sequencing was performed on blood. The chain combines TRBV30 with TRBJ1-2; TRBD1 might be the D (5 bases). This receptor was taken from a woman aged 30 to 39 with Graves' hyperthyroidism. CDR3 protein: CAWTPGSDIYGYTF. DNA for the CDR3: TGTGCCTGGACCCCAGGGTCGGACATTTATGGCTACACCTTC.